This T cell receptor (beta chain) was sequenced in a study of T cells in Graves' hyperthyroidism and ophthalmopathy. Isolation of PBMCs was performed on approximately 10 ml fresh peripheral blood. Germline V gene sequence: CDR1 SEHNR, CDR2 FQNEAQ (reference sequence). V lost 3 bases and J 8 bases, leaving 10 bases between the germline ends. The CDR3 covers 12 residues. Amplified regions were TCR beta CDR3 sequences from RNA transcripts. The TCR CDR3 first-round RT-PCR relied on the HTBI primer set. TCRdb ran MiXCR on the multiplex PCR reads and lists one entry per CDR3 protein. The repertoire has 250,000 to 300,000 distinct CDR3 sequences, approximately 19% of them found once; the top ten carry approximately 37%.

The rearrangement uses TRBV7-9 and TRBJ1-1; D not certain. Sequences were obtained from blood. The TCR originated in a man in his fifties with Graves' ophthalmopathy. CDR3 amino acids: CASSFSTVEAFF. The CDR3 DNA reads TGTGCCAGCAGCTTTTCGACTGTAGAAGCTTTCTTT.